This T cell receptor beta chain was captured in a study of immune characterization of retroperitoneal liposarcoma. V was pared by 0 bases and J by 2 bases, with 3 bases of the junction left unmatched. Germline CDR1 reads SGHVS; CDR2 reads FNYEAQ. This CDR3 is built from 15 residues. Via MiXCR, TCRdb re-called the PCR reads, giving one row per CDR3 protein. The sample has more than 15,000 distinct CDR3 sequences, approximately 40% seen once; the top ten hold roughly 7.3%. V usage is TRBV7-6 and J usage is TRBJ2-5; TRBD2 matches at 7 bases. What was sequenced was blood. The sequence was collected from a male donor with retroperitoneal liposarcoma. The CDR3 protein is CASSLAASGQETQYF. In nucleotides, the CDR3 is TGTGCCAGCAGCTTAGCGGCTAGCGGACAAGAGACCCAGTACTTC.